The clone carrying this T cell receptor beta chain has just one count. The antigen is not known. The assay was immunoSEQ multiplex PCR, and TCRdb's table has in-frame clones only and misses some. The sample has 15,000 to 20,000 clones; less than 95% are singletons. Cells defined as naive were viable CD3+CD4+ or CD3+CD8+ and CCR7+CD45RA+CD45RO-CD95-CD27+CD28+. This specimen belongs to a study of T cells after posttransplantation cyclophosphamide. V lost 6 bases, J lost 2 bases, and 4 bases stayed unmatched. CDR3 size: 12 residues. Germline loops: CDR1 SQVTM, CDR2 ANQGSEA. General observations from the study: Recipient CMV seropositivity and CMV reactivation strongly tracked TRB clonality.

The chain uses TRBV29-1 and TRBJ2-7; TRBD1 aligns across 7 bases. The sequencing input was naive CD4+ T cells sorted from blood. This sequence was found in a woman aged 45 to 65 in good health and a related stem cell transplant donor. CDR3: CSVLQGTYEQYF. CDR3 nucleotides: TGCAGCGTACTACAGGGGACCTACGAGCAGTACTTC.